The rows below give T cell receptor beta chains drawn from one sample of a study of Ad26.COV2.S vaccination and SARS-CoV-2 variants. TCRdb's copy holds only in-frame clones and misses some; the assay was immunoSEQ multiplex PCR. This table has 300,000 to 500,000 clones, 80% to 90% appearing once. Sample: peripheral blood, taken in a trial of Ad26.COV2.S vaccine versus placebo. These receptors were taken from a person between 18 and 65 years old who received the Ad26.COV2.S COVID-19 vaccine or a placebo. The CDR3 runs from the conserved cysteine through the conserved F or W. Each record gives: V gene, clone size, J gene, D gene, CDR3 protein, CDR3 DNA. The D gene is left open where the match is weak. For some rows the clone size is stated as once, few or many, or as a class when expanded; others skip it.

v_gene: TRBV2
abundance: .
j_gene: TRBJ1-3
d_gene: .
CDR3aa: CASSEEVLSGNTIYF
CDR3nt: TGTGCCAGCAGTGAAGAGGTTCTCTCTGGAAACACCATATATTTT

v_gene: TRBV11-2
abundance: once
j_gene: TRBJ1-4
d_gene: .
CDR3aa: CASSPGQREKLFF
CDR3nt: TGTGCCAGCAGCCCCGGACAGCGTGAAAAACTGTTTTTT

v_gene: TRBV7-6
abundance: .
j_gene: TRBJ2-7
d_gene: TRBD1
CDR3aa: CASSRGQGYEQYF
CDR3nt: TGTGCCAGCAGCCGGGGACAGGGTTACGAGCAGTACTTC

v_gene: TRBV3-1/TRBV3-2
abundance: .
j_gene: TRBJ2-5
d_gene: TRBD2
CDR3aa: CASSQDPGGETQYF
CDR3nt: TGTGCCAGCAGCCAAGATCCGGGGGGAGAGACCCAGTACTTC

v_gene: TRBV11-3
abundance: .
j_gene: TRBJ2-7
d_gene: .
CDR3aa: CASSLGGAGYEQYF
CDR3nt: TGTGCCAGCAGCTTAGGAGGGGCGGGCTACGAGCAGTACTTC

v_gene: TRBV5-4
abundance: .
j_gene: TRBJ2-1
d_gene: TRBD2
CDR3aa: CASSRWTSGNEQFF
CDR3nt: TGTGCCAGCAGCCGGTGGACTAGCGGAAATGAGCAGTTCTTC

v_gene: TRBV5-1
abundance: .
j_gene: TRBJ2-3
d_gene: .
CDR3aa: CASSSRTSRLTDTQYF
CDR3nt: TGCGCCAGCAGCTCAAGGACCTCCCGATTGACAGATACGCAGTATTTT

v_gene: TRBV4-1
abundance: .
j_gene: TRBJ1-1
d_gene: .
CDR3aa: CASSLGRLNTEAFF
CDR3nt: TGCGCCAGCAGCTTGGGTCGGCTGAACACTGAAGCTTTCTTT

v_gene: TRBV19
abundance: .
j_gene: TRBJ1-1
d_gene: TRBD1
CDR3aa: CASNAHRGTEAFF
CDR3nt: TGTGCCAGTAATGCACACAGGGGTACTGAAGCTTTCTTT

v_gene: TRBV9
abundance: .
j_gene: TRBJ2-5
d_gene: .
CDR3aa: CASTRGMIEETQYF
CDR3nt: TGTGCCAGCACCAGGGGAATGATCGAAGAGACCCAGTACTTC

v_gene: TRBV12-3/TRBV12-4
abundance: .
j_gene: TRBJ2-1
d_gene: .
CDR3aa: CASRSEPERQFF
CDR3nt: TGTGCCAGCAGAAGCGAACCCGAGCGGCAGTTCTTC

v_gene: TRBV9
abundance: .
j_gene: TRBJ2-5
d_gene: .
CDR3aa: CASSVGGSQETQYF
CDR3nt: TGTGCCAGCAGCGTAGGGGGTAGCCAGGAGACCCAGTACTTC

v_gene: TRBV19
abundance: .
j_gene: TRBJ1-5
d_gene: .
CDR3aa: CASSIHRAGTNNNQPQHF
CDR3nt: TGTGCCAGTAGTATCCATAGGGCGGGGACAAACAACAATCAGCCCCAGCATTTT

v_gene: TRBV30
abundance: .
j_gene: TRBJ2-7
d_gene: .
CDR3aa: CAWSVTYGWEQYF
CDR3nt: TGTGCCTGGAGTGTAACTTACGGTTGGGAGCAGTACTTC

v_gene: TRBV13
abundance: .
j_gene: TRBJ1-1
d_gene: .
CDR3aa: CASTSFGKGGENTEAFF
CDR3nt: TGTGCCAGCACCAGCTTCGGAAAGGGAGGGGAGAACACTGAAGCTTTCTTT

v_gene: TRBV18
abundance: .
j_gene: TRBJ2-5
d_gene: .
CDR3aa: CASSPGHQETQYF
CDR3nt: TGTGCCAGCTCACCAGGGCATCAAGAGACCCAGTACTTC

v_gene: TRBV6-5
abundance: once
j_gene: TRBJ2-7
d_gene: .
CDR3aa: CASSYILNGIYEQYF
CDR3nt: TGTGCCAGCAGTTACATTCTCAATGGGATTTACGAGCAGTACTTC

v_gene: TRBV6-4
abundance: .
j_gene: TRBJ1-6
d_gene: TRBD1
CDR3aa: CASSETGWNSPLHF
CDR3nt: TGTGCCAGCAGTGAGACAGGGTGGAATTCACCCCTCCACTTT

v_gene: TRBV10-1
abundance: once
j_gene: TRBJ2-2
d_gene: .
CDR3aa: CASSARPNTGELFF
CDR3nt: TGCGCCAGCAGTGCACGCCCCAACACCGGGGAGCTGTTTTTT

v_gene: TRBV7-2
abundance: .
j_gene: TRBJ2-5
d_gene: .
CDR3aa: CASSSPVVQETQYF
CDR3nt: TGTGCCAGCAGCTCCCCGGTCGTTCAAGAGACCCAGTACTTC

v_gene: TRBV6-2/TRBV6-3
abundance: .
j_gene: TRBJ1-1
d_gene: .
CDR3aa: CASSYLGGSLNTEAFF
CDR3nt: TGTGCCAGCAGTTACCTGGGGGGCAGTCTGAACACTGAAGCTTTCTTT

v_gene: TRBV3-1/TRBV3-2
abundance: .
j_gene: TRBJ1-2
d_gene: TRBD1
CDR3aa: CASSQDHTGGYGYTF
CDR3nt: TGTGCCAGCAGCCAAGATCACACAGGGGGCTATGGCTACACCTTC